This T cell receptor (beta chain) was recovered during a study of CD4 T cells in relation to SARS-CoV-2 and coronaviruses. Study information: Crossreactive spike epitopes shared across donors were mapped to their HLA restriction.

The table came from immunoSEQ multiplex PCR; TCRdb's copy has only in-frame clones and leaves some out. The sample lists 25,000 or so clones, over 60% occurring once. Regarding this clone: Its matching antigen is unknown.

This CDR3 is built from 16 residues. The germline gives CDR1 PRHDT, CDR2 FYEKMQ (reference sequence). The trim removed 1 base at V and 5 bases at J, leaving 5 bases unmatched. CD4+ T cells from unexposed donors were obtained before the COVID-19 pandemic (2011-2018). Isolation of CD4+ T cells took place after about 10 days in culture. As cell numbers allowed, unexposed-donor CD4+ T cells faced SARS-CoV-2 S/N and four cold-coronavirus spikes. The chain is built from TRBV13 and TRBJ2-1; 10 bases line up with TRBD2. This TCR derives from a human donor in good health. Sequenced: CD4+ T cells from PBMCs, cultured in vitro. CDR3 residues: CASSLDLAGENNEQFF. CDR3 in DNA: TGTGCCAGCAGCTTAGATCTAGCGGGAGAGAACAATGAGCAGTTCTTC.